The 7 T cell receptor beta chains reported below all come from one sample, sequenced in a study of a mutant IDH1 vaccine in newly diagnosed glioma. Libraries were prepared by immunoSEQ multiplex PCR; TCRdb keeps only in-frame clonotypes and omits some of them. The sample records some 50,000 clones, approximately 64% being singletons. These TCRs are of unknown antigen specificity. Time point given: week 47, end of study. The vaccine gave 300 ug of a 20-mer mutant IDH1 peptide subcutaneously per dose. The sequenced sample was peripheral blood mononuclear cells (PBMCs), obtained from a glioma patient whose treatment included an IDH1 peptide vaccine. The receptors here all came from a man aged 40-55 years with glioma. Some clones in this sample may be carry-over from other donors' samples.

The chain carries TRBV5-1 and TRBJ1-2; 10 bases fit TRBD1. The CDR3 runs to 13 residues. V dropped 4 bases and J dropped 3; count of bases not matched to a gene: 0. The germline CDR1 and CDR2 sequences are SGHRS and YFSETQ. CDR3 loop: CASSGQGDYGYTF. As DNA, the CDR3 is TGCGCCAGCAGCGGACAGGGGGACTATGGCTACACCTTC. The entire variable domain, with the rest obtained from reference TRBV5-1 and TRBJ1-2, is as follows: KAGVTQTPRYLIKTRGQQVTLSCSPISGHRSVSWYQQTPGQGLQFLFEYFSETQRNKGNFPGRFSGRQFSNSRSEMNVSTLELGDSALYLCASSGQGDYGYTFGSGTRLTVV.

J is TRBJ2-2 and V is TRBV27; TRBD1 agrees at 9 bases. Trimming at V came to 2 bases and at J to 4 bases, leaving 8 bases not matched to a gene. Germline lookup yields CDR1 MNHEY and CDR2 SMNVEV (reference sequence). This CDR3 is 17 amino acids long. CDR3: CASSLLGQGRGTGELFF. The CDR3 bases are TGTGCCAGCAGTTTACTGGGACAGGGTAGGGGCACCGGGGAGCTGTTTTTT.

The CDR3 DNA reads as TGTGCCAGCAGGAGCGGAGGGGGCTTATACGAGCAGTACTTC. Encoded protein: CASRSGGGLYEQYF. This chain uses TRBV19 with TRBJ2-7; perhaps TRBD1 as D (7 bases). Germline CDR1 LNHDA, CDR2 SQIVND (reference sequence). Trimming removed 9 bases at V and 4 bases at J, with 19 bases between. This CDR3 is built from 14 residues.

V and J are TRBV20-1 and TRBJ1-2; D perhaps matches TRBD1 (6 bases). V gave up 6 bases and J gave up 5 bases, with 10 bases separating them. Per germline, CDR1 DFQATT and CDR2 SNEGSKA (reference sequence). This CDR3 contains 11 residues. The CDR3 sequence: CSAPGQYGYTF. Written as DNA, the CDR3 is TGCAGTGCCCCTGGACAGTATGGCTACACCTTC.

V is TRBV25-1 and J is TRBJ2-1; D might be TRBD2 (6 bases). Germline V gene data show CDR1 as MGHDK and CDR2 as SYGVNS. The germline V and J ends were trimmed by 2 bases and 8 bases, with 13 bases remaining between them. CDR3 length: 14 residues. The CDR3 nucleotides are TGTGCCAGCAGTGAACAGGGAAGCGGGCATGAGCAGTTCTTC. This gives the protein CASSEQGSGHEQFF.

This chain joins TRBV18 and TRBJ2-3; D uncertain. This CDR3 comprises 14 residues. V lost 4 bases and J 1 base, leaving 9 bases between the germline ends. From germline, CDR1 is KGHSH and CDR2 LQKENI. The CDR3: CASSLHAGTDTQYF. The CDR3 DNA reads TGTGCCAGCTCACTCCACGCTGGCACAGATACGCAGTATTTT.

This clone was seen more than once but under ten times. The rearrangement links TRBV10-3 to TRBJ2-7, with D possibly being TRBD1 (5 bases). This CDR3 has 14 amino acids. CDR1 and CDR2 (germline): ENHRY, SYGVKD. V lost 0 bases and J 5 bases, leaving 11 bases between the germline ends. CDR3 sequence (DNA): TGTGCCATCAGTGAGTCTCAGGGCAGGGACGAGCAGTACTTC. Translated: CAISESQGRDEQYF.